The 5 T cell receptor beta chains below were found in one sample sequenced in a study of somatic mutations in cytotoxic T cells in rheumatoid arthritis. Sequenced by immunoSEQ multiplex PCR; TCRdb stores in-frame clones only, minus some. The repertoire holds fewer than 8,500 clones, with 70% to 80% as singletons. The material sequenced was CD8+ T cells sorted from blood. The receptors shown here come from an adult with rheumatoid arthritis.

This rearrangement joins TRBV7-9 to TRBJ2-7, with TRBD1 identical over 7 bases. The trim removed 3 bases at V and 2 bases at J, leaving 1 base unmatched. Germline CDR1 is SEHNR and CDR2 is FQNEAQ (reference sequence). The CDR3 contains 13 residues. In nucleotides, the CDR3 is TGTGCCAGCAGCTTGGGACAGCCCTACGAGCAGTACTTC. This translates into CASSLGQPYEQYF. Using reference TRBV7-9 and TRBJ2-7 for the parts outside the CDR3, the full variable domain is DTGVSQNPRHKITKRGQNVTFRCDPISEHNRLYWYRQTLGQGPEFLTYFQNEAQLEKSRLLSDRFSAERPKGSFSTLEIQRTEQGDSAMYLCASSLGQPYEQYFGPGTRLTVT.

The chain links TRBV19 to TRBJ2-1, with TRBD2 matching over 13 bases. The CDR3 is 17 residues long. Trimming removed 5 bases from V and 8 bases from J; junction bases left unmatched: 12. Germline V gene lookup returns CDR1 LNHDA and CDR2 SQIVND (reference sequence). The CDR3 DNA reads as TGTGCCAGTAGTCCACGGACTAGCGGGGGCCGGGGTCATGAGCAGTTCTTC. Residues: CASSPRTSGGRGHEQFF.

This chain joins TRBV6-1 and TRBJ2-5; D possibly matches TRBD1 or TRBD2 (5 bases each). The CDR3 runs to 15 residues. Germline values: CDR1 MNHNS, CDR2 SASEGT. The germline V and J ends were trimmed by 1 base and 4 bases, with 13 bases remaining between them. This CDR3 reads CASSEENRRTETQYF. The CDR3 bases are TGTGCCAGCAGTGAAGAAAACAGGAGGACAGAGACCCAGTACTTC.

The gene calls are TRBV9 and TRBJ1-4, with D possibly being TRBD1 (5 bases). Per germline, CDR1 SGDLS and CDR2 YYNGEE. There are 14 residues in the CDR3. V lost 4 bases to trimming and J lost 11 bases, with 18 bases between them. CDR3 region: CASSIRDSGGKLFF. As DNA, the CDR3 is TGTGCCAGCAGCATACGGGACTCCGGAGGGAAACTGTTTTTT. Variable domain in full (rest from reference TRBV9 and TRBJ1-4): DSGVTQTPKHLITATGQRVTLRCSPRSGDLSVYWYQQSLDQGLQFLIQYYNGEERAKGNILERFSAQQFPDLHSELNLSSLELGDSALYFCASSIRDSGGKLFFGSGTQLSVL.

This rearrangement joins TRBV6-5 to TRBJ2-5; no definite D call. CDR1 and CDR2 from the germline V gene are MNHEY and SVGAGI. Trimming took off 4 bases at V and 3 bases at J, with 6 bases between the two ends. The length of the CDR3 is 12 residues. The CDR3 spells CASSSREETQYF. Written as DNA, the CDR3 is TGTGCCAGCAGTTCTCGGGAAGAGACCCAGTACTTC.